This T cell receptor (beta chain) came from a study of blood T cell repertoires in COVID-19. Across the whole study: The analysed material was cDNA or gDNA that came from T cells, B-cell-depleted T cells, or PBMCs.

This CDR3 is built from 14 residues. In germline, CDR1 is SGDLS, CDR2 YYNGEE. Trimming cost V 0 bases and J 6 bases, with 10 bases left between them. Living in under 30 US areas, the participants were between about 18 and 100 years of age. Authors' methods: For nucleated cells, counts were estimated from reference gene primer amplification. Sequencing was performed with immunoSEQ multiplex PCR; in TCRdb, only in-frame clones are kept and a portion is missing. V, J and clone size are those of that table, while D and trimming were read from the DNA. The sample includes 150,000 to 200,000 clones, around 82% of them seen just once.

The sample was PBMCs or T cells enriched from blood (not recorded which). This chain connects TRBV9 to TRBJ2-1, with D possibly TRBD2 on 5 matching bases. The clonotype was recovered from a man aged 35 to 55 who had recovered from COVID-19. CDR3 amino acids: CASSVALAVNEQFF. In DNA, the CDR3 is TGTGCCAGCAGCGTAGCTCTAGCAGTCAATGAGCAGTTCTTC.